This is a list of T cell receptor beta chains from one sample in a study of a mutant IDH1 vaccine in newly diagnosed glioma. No cognate antigen is known for these TCRs. Clones were read by immunoSEQ multiplex PCR, and TCRdb kept only the in-frame ones, dropping some. The data hold about 64,000 clones, with 74% observed a single time. The sample was PBMCs, taken from a glioma patient whose treatment included an IDH1 peptide vaccine. The receptors stem from a man aged 45 to 65 with glioma. CDR3s include the opening cysteine and the closing phenylalanine or tryptophan.

j_call v_call cdr3_aa
TRBJ2-5 TRBV7-2 CASSFGLGRETQYF
TRBJ1-4 TRBV9 CASSPGQYEKLFF
TRBJ1-4 TRBV19 CASRAAGTRGEKLFF
TRBJ1-2 TRBV15 CATSRGGSDYGYTF
TRBJ2-7 TRBV2 CASGQVTYEQYF
TRBJ1-1 TRBV7-9 CASSFGTGLNTEAFF
TRBJ2-7 TRBV7-2 CASSAHRDRGIYEQYF
TRBJ2-2 TRBV5-3 CARSPGQGVTGELFF
TRBJ2-2 TRBV5-1 CASSLSTGGTGELFF
TRBJ2-5 TRBV12-5 CASGLGTSGKETQYF
TRBJ2-3 TRBV7-9 CASSLGSGGADTQYF
TRBJ1-1 TRBV2 CASTPGEGGLTEAFF
TRBJ2-1 TRBV9 CASSVDPSSDRSSYNEQFF
TRBJ1-4 TRBV30 CAWGRSENEKLFF
TRBJ1-1 TRBV15 CATSRPAGGNLNTEAFF
TRBJ2-1 TRBV9 CASSTQGSSYNEQFF
TRBJ2-2 TRBV5-6 CASSLGGHISENTGELFF
TRBJ1-1 TRBV5-6 CASSLWGLGTEAFF
TRBJ1-5 TRBV6-5 CASTSAGGNQPQHF
TRBJ2-7 TRBV19 CASSGGFYYEQYF
TRBJ1-1 TRBV12-5 CASGFGQGPMNTEAFF
TRBJ2-7 TRBV6-1 CASSGQPHYEQYF
TRBJ2-1 TRBV2 CASSWGRSSYNEQFF
TRBJ1-2 TRBV20-1 CSAPSDYGYTF
TRBJ1-4 TRBV6-1 CASSERGKEEKLFF
TRBJ1-1 TRBV7-2 CASSLNARGTEAFF
TRBJ2-2 TRBV29-1 CSFNGQGSNTGELFF
TRBJ1-1 TRBV18 CASSPGTLRTEAFF